A single sample gave rise to the 8 T cell receptor beta chains below, sequenced in a study of cytomegalovirus exposure and HLA in healthy donors. The PCR made use of 60 Vbeta and 13 Jbeta primers. TCRdb's copy holds only in-frame clones and misses some; the assay was immunoSEQ multiplex PCR. Recorded for this sample: roughly 70,000 clones. The sequencing sample was made of PBMCs. The receptors were gathered from a female donor in good health and CMV-seropositive.

The rearrangement joins TRBV7-2 to TRBJ1-5, with D possibly TRBD1 on 5 matching bases. The length of the CDR3 is 15 residues. V was clipped by 5 bases and J by 2 bases, with 13 bases between them. The germline V gene encodes CDR1 SGHTA and CDR2 FQGNSA. CDR3 in DNA: TGTGCCAGCAGCCCTACGGACACCCGCAATCAGCCCCAGCATTTT. Its protein is CASSPTDTRNQPQHF.

The V and J genes are TRBV5-1 and TRBJ1-4; unclear D gene. This CDR3 is 12 amino acids long. In germline, CDR1 is SGHRS, CDR2 YFSETQ. V lost 4 bases and J lost 2, with 3 bases in between. Here the CDR3 reads CASSETNEKLFF. CDR3 bases: TGCGCCAGCAGCGAGACTAATGAAAAACTGTTTTTT.

The chain couples TRBV4-3 to TRBJ2-2; no reliable D call. V shed 0 bases and J shed 6 bases, with 8 bases lying between them. Per the germline V gene, CDR1 is LGHNA and CDR2 is YSLEER. This CDR3 comprises 14 residues. In DNA, the CDR3 is TGCGCCAGCAGCCAAGATCACACGCCCGGGGAGCTGTTTTTT. This gives the protein CASSQDHTPGELFF.

The chain recombines TRBV12-1 with TRBJ2-7; the table's TRBD2 call for D was not verified on the DNA. TRBV12-1 is listed as a pseudogene. This CDR3 is built from 16 residues. CDR3 DNA sequence: TGTGCCAGCAGAGACCCGGGGGGAAAATCCCCCTACGAGCAGTACTTC. Its protein product is CASRDPGGKSPYEQYF.

V gene TRBV2 combines with J gene TRBJ2-3, with 8 bases aligning to TRBD1. J was trimmed by 3 bases and V by 7 bases; bases with no gene match: 9. CDR1 and CDR2 (germline): SNHLY, FYNNEI. This CDR3 comprises 15 residues. The CDR3 bases are TGTGCCAGCACGCCGACAGGGGTGGTGACAGATACGCAGTATTTT. The encoded protein is CASTPTGVVTDTQYF.

The V and J genes are TRBV6-1 and TRBJ1-2; D is unresolved. Trimming pared 6 bases from V and 0 bases from J, leaving 11 bases between. The CDR3 runs 14 residues. CDR1 and CDR2 (germline): MNHNS, SASEGT. The CDR3 nucleotides read TGTGCCAGCAGGGGGAGGTCAACTAACTATGGCTACACCTTC. Translated, it gives CASRGRSTNYGYTF.

This sequence joins TRBV11-2 and TRBJ2-5, with 8 bases that match TRBD1. The V gene's germline CDR1 is SGHAT and CDR2 FQNNGV. Trimming cost V 5 bases and J 3 bases; bases outside gene matches: 2. The CDR3 runs 13 residues. The CDR3 nucleotides are TGTGCCAGCAGCCGGGACAGGAAAGAGACCCAGTACTTC. Residues: CASSRDRKETQYF.

The chain joins TRBV7-9 to TRBJ2-4; 8 bases are a match to TRBD2. J lost 1 base, V lost 5 bases, and 7 bases had no gene match. The CDR3 has 16 residues. Germline V gene sequence: CDR1 SEHNR, CDR2 FQNEAQ (reference sequence). The DNA of the CDR3 is TGTGCCAGCAGCCCGGCGGGGGGAATGGCCAAAAACATTCAGTACTTC. It specifies CASSPAGGMAKNIQYF.